This T cell receptor (beta chain) was recovered during a study of blood T cell repertoires in COVID-19. Data came from immunoSEQ multiplex PCR; TCRdb stores just in-frame clones and leaves some out. The sample contains approximately 300,000 clones, about nine tenths of which appear only once. The sequence came from a man aged 60 to 69 who had recovered from COVID-19. The sample was PBMCs or T cells enriched from blood (not recorded which).

CDR3 loop: CASSPSGGEAFF. CDR3 in DNA: TGTGCCAGCAGCCCCTCCGGCGGTGAAGCTTTCTTT. The chain has TRBV11-3 and TRBJ1-1; no firm D call. V lost 5 bases and J 7 bases, leaving 11 bases between the germline ends. The V gene's germline CDR1 is SGHNT and CDR2 YENEEA. This CDR3 has 12 residues. Supplemented by reference TRBV11-3 and TRBJ1-1, the full variable domain reads EAGVVQSPRYKIIEKKQPVAFWCNPISGHNTLYWYLQNLGQGPELLIRYENEEAVDDSQLPKDRFSAERLKGVDSTLKIQPAELGDSAVYLCASSPSGGEAFFGQGTRLTVV.